This T cell receptor (beta chain) was captured in a study of technical replicates of blood from a handful of donors. This CDR3 contains 13 residues. Trimming left V 5 bases short and J 4 bases short, with 11 bases between. From germline, CDR1 is PRHDT and CDR2 FYEKMQ (reference sequence). This clone showed up just once. Assay used: immunoSEQ multiplex PCR; TCRdb lists only in-frame clones, some missing. The table has tens of thousands of clones, around 92% seen once. Sample: T cells isolated from PBMCs. The sequence was collected from a human donor in good health. The chain joins TRBV13 to TRBJ1-1; D gene ambiguous. The CDR3 DNA reads TGTGCCAGCAGCGCGTACTTAAGCACTGAAGCTTTCTTT. It specifies CASSAYLSTEAFF.